This entry describes one T cell receptor (beta chain). In the authors' workflow: Reference gene primer amplification yielded estimated nucleated cell counts. The protocol was immunoSEQ multiplex PCR, while the TCRdb copy is restricted to in-frame clones and leaves out a portion. That table gives V, J and clone size, and the DNA gave D and trimming. The sample has around 290,000 clones, approximately 91% seen once. This entry comes from a study of blood T cell repertoires in COVID-19. Study context: Sites across the United States, Italy and Spain contributed samples from acute and convalescent COVID-19. From T cells, B-cell-depleted T cells, or PBMCs came the material, which was cDNA or gDNA.

This CDR3 spans 14 amino acids. Per the germline V gene, CDR1 is SGHDT and CDR2 is YYEEEE. The J segment lost 7 bases and the V segment lost 5 bases, leaving 11 bases of the junction unmatched. The study recruited people aged about 18 to 95 years across under 25 US areas. The V call is TRBV5-6, the J call TRBJ1-2, with TRBD1 matching over 7 bases. This clonotype originated in a woman aged 25 to 45 who had recovered from COVID-19. The sequencing input was PBMCs or T cells enriched from blood (not recorded which). For the CDR3, the DNA is TGTGCCAGCAGTAAGGACAGGCTTATCTCTGGCTACACCTTC. Encoded protein: CASSKDRLISGYTF.